This record covers a single T cell receptor (beta chain). The data were obtained in a study of control samples from healthy donors and cancer patients. V was clipped by 1 base and J by 0 bases, with 13 bases between them. CDR1 and CDR2 (germline): SGHTA, FQGNSA. The CDR3 runs 17 residues. Profiled with immunoSEQ multiplex PCR; TCRdb holds only in-frame clones, not every one. The sample yields around 19,000 clones, 82% seen once. This sequence was found in an elderly man with head and neck cancer. V and J are TRBV7-2 and TRBJ1-3; D gene ambiguous. Source material: PBMCs. CDR3 region: CASSLERPMHSGNTIYF. The CDR3 DNA follows: TGTGCCAGCAGCTTAGAGAGGCCAATGCACTCTGGAAACACCATATATTTT.